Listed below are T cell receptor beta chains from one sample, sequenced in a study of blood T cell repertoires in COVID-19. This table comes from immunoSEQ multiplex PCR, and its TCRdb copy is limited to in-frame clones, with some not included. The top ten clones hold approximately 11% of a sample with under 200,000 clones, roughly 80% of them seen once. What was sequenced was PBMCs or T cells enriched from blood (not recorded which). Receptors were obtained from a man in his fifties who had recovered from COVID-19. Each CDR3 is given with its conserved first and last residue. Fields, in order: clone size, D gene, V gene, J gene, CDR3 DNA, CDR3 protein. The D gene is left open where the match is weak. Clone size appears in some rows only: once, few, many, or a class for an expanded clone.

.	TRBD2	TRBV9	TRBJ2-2	TGTGCCAGCAGCCGGTCAGCGATAGCGGGAGCGTTCGGGGAGCTGTTTTTT	CASSRSAIAGAFGELFF
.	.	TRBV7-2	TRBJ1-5	TGTGCCAGCAGCCGGGCCCTAGCAGGTCAGCCCCAGCATTTT	CASSRALAGQPQHF
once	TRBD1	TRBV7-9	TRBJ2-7	TGTGCCAGCAGCTCGGGACAGGGGCCCTACGAGCAGTACTTC	CASSSGQGPYEQYF
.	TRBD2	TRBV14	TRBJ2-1	TGTGCCAGCAGCCAGGGACTAGCGGGACGGATTGAGCAGTTCTTC	CASSQGLAGRIEQFF
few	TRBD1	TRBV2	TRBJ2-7	TGTGCCAGCAAGGACAGGGGAATGTACGAGCAGTACTTC	CASKDRGMYEQYF
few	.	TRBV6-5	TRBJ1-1	TGTGCCAGCAGTTACTCGAGACAGGTGAACACTGAAGCTTTCTTT	CASSYSRQVNTEAFF
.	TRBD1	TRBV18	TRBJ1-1	TGTGCCAGCTCACCGCGACAGGGTGGGAACACTGAAGCTTTCTTT	CASSPRQGGNTEAFF
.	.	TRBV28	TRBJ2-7	TGTGCCAGCAGTTTAAGGGACATCCTTAGGGAGCAGTACTTC	CASSLRDILREQYF
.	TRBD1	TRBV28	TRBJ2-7	TGTGCCAGCACTCACAGGGGGGATTCCTACGAGCAGTACTTC	CASTHRGDSYEQYF
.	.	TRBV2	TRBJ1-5	TGTGCCAGCAGTGCCAGGATCCTTCAGCCCCAGCATTTT	CASSARILQPQHF
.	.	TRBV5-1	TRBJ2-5	TGCGCCAGCAGCTTGGGGCAGGTAAAAGAGACCCAGTACTTC	CASSLGQVKETQYF
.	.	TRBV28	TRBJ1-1	TGTGCCAGCAGTTCTTACAGGGTCACTGAAGCTTTCTTT	CASSSYRVTEAFF
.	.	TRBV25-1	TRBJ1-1	TGTGCCAGCATCGCCGGGACAACGAACACTGAAGCTTTCTTT	CASIAGTTNTEAFF